A selection of T cell receptor beta chains follows, all from one sample in a study of CD8 T cells in Susac syndrome. TCRdb reanalysed the immunoSEQ multiplex PCR reads using MiXCR and keeps one entry per CDR3 protein. This sample yields 130,000 to 150,000 distinct CDR3 sequences, of which around 95% are seen a single time; more than 0.075% belongs to the top ten. Sequencing was done on a sample of CD4+ T cells from PBMCs. These receptors came from a human donor with Susac syndrome. Each CDR3 is given with its conserved first and last residue. The order of the fields is J gene, V gene, D gene, clone size, CDR3 protein, CDR3 DNA. The D gene is left open where the match is weak. A row's size may be missing; if present it is once, few, many or a size class.

>TRBJ2-7|TRBV20-1|TRBD2|once
CSARDASGAYEQYF
TGCAGTGCCCGGGACGCAAGCGGGGCGTACGAGCAGTACTTC
>TRBJ1-2|TRBV24-1|TRBD1|.
CATSDASGTVNGYTF
TGTGCCACCAGTGATGCCTCCGGGACAGTTAATGGCTACACCTTC
>TRBJ2-3|TRBV7-2|TRBD2|.
CASSSGTSGGSVYTQYF
TGTGCCAGCAGCTCCGGGACTAGCGGGGGGAGCGTGTATACGCAGTATTTT
>TRBJ2-7|TRBV28|TRBD1|.
CASSLGTGPEQYF
TGTGCCAGCAGTTTGGGGACAGGTCCCGAGCAGTACTTC
>TRBJ2-7|TRBV5-1|TRBD1|.
CASSRQGSMVEQYF
TGCGCCAGCAGCCGACAGGGCTCTATGGTCGAGCAGTACTTC
>TRBJ1-1|TRBV12-3/TRBV12-4|.|few
CASSFQMNTEAFF
TGTGCCAGCAGTTTCCAGATGAACACTGAAGCTTTCTTT
>TRBJ2-1|TRBV4-2|TRBD2|.
CASSQYTGTTGANEQFF
TGTGCCAGCAGCCAGTACACCGGGACTACGGGTGCCAATGAGCAGTTCTTC
>TRBJ2-5|TRBV7-3|TRBD1|.
CASSLQARGLKETQYF
TGTGCCAGCAGCTTACAGGCCAGGGGGCTTAAAGAGACCCAGTACTTC
>TRBJ2-7|TRBV11-2|.|.
CASSFQAGRAYEQYF
TGTGCCAGCAGCTTTCAAGCAGGCAGGGCCTACGAGCAGTACTTC
>TRBJ2-3|TRBV5-4|.|.
CASSPGTPSTDTQYF
TGTGCCAGCAGCCCCGGGACACCCAGCACAGATACGCAGTATTTT
>TRBJ2-1|TRBV20-1|.|.
CSAPGGSNNEQFF
TGCAGTGCTCCAGGTGGATCCAACAATGAGCAGTTCTTC
>TRBJ1-1|TRBV5-6|.|.
CASSYGQTTEAFF
TGTGCCAGCAGCTACGGACAAACCACTGAAGCTTTCTTT
>TRBJ2-7|TRBV4-1|.|.
CASSQEPGYEQYF
TGCGCCAGCAGCCAAGAACCGGGCTACGAGCAGTACTTC
>TRBJ1-4|TRBV12-3/TRBV12-4|TRBD1|.
CASSPGTDSSLGEKLFF
TGTGCCAGCAGTCCTGGGACAGATTCAAGCTTGGGTGAAAAACTGTTTTTT
>TRBJ2-6|TRBV20-1|.|.
CSAKTEGAGANVLTF
TGCAGTGCTAAGACGGAGGGAGCTGGGGCCAACGTCCTGACTTTC
>TRBJ1-5|TRBV24-1|.|once
CATSSLGNQPQHF
TGTGCCACCAGTTCTTTGGGGAATCAGCCCCAGCATTTT
>TRBJ2-1|TRBV11-2|TRBD2|.
CASSFRAGGLYNEQFF
TGTGCCAGCAGCTTTAGGGCGGGAGGTCTCTACAATGAGCAGTTCTTC
>TRBJ1-5|TRBV20-1|TRBD1|.
CSATSGTGGSQPQHF
TGCAGTGCTACTTCCGGGACAGGGGGGAGTCAGCCCCAGCATTTT
>TRBJ2-2|TRBV29-1|.|.
CSVEVGGHLNTGELFF
TGCAGCGTTGAAGTCGGGGGACATTTAAACACCGGGGAGCTGTTTTTT
>TRBJ2-1|TRBV14|TRBD2|.
CASSLGRTYNEQFF
TGTGCCAGCAGCCTCGGGAGGACTTACAATGAGCAGTTCTTC
>TRBJ2-7|TRBV15|.|.
CATSRGVFDEQYF
TGTGCCACCAGCAGAGGGGTTTTCGACGAGCAGTACTTC
>TRBJ2-5|TRBV20-1|TRBD2|.
CSARDRRTSRETQYF
TGCAGTGCTAGAGATCGAAGGACTAGTAGGGAGACCCAGTACTTC
>TRBJ2-1|TRBV29-1|.|.
CGTSSAPDGRNEQFF
TGCGGGACAAGTAGCGCCCCGGACGGTCGCAATGAGCAGTTCTTC
>TRBJ2-5|TRBV19|.|few
CASSPGGQETQYF
TGTGCCAGTAGTCCTGGGGGGCAAGAGACCCAGTACTTC
>TRBJ2-2|TRBV3-1|.|.
CASSQGTGELFF
TGTGCCAGCAGCCAGGGCACCGGGGAGCTGTTTTTT
>TRBJ2-2|TRBV6-5|TRBD2|once
CASSYSRQRGSSGELFF
TGTGCCAGCAGTTACTCGAGACAGCGGGGAAGTTCCGGGGAGCTGTTTTTT
>TRBJ2-7|TRBV20-1|.|.
CSARSGLSYEQYF
TGCAGTGCTAGATCGGGACTCTCCTACGAGCAGTACTTC
>TRBJ2-2|TRBV2|.|.
CASSVLVRNTGELFF
TGTGCCAGCAGCGTACTAGTGAGGAACACCGGGGAGCTGTTTTTT
>TRBJ2-3|TRBV2|.|once
CASSEEYTDTQYF
TGTGCCAGCAGTGAAGAATACACAGATACGCAGTATTTT
>TRBJ1-1|TRBV6-6|.|.
CASSPLTGNTEAFF
TGTGCCAGCAGTCCCTTAACAGGGAACACTGAAGCTTTCTTT
>TRBJ2-7|TRBV27|.|.
CASSEVGGSSYEQYF
TGTGCCAGCAGTGAGGTAGGCGGTAGCTCCTACGAGCAGTACTTC
>TRBJ2-1|TRBV19|TRBD2|few
CASRGLAGNEQFF
TGTGCCAGTAGGGGACTAGCGGGTAATGAGCAGTTCTTC
>TRBJ2-2|TRBV24-1|.|.
CASQKMATGELFF
TGTGCCTCCCAAAAGATGGCCACCGGGGAGCTGTTTTTT
>TRBJ1-1|TRBV29-1|.|.
CSVEDPAEGSTEAFF
TGCAGCGTTGAAGATCCAGCCGAGGGTTCCACTGAAGCTTTCTTT
>TRBJ2-1|TRBV5-4|TRBD2|.
CAGGIAGTPGEQFF
TGTGCCGGGGGAATAGCGGGGACACCGGGTGAGCAGTTCTTC
>TRBJ2-7|TRBV7-9|TRBD1|.
CASSSQTGWYEQYF
TGTGCCAGCAGCTCACAGACAGGGTGGTACGAGCAGTACTTC